This record looks at one TCR beta chain sequence and its context. These data belong to a study of blood T cell repertoires in COVID-19. Across the study: From the United States, Italy and Spain came samples of acute and convalescent COVID-19.

Cohort placement rested on clinical history that participants reported themselves. Shortly before study entry, within 2 weeks, exposed participants had met a COVID-19 case. Per the study methods: Nucleated cell number was recorded as an estimate derived from reference gene primer amplification. TCRdb keeps only in-frame clones here, not all; method: immunoSEQ multiplex PCR. For V, J and clone size, that table is used; D and trimming come from the DNA. The sample consists of 330,000 or so clones, roughly 90% of them appearing once. Germline CDR1 is SGHAT and CDR2 is FQNNGV. The V segment lost 2 bases and the J segment 4 bases; nucleotides outside the gene matches: 7. CDR3 length: 16 amino acids.

V usage is TRBV11-2 and J usage is TRBJ2-1, with 8 bases matching TRBD2. The sequence was collected from a woman between 25 and 40 years old who had been exposed to COVID-19. Sequenced input: PBMCs or T cells enriched from blood (not recorded which). The DNA for the CDR3 is TGTGCCAGCAGCTTACGTACGGGAGGGGTTTACAATGAGCAGTTCTTC. Translated: CASSLRTGGVYNEQFF.